Here is one TCR beta chain with its context. The antigen remains unidentified. One base away lies a much larger clone, so this may be a sequencing read error. This record belongs to a study of tumor-infiltrating lymphocytes in primary liver carcinoma. Across the whole study: Sequenced samples came back with roughly 3.65 to 7.5 million productive TCRbeta reads, and the counts looked alike across tissue types.

Study results and limitations: Blood trailed tumors significantly in top-250-clone fraction (p = 0.039). Lower overlap was observed for tumor-adjacent and tumor-blood pairs relative to tumor region pairs.

Starting material of 450 to 550 ng total RNA yielded TCR beta cDNA via a constant-region primer. Each TCR beta library was derived from three nested multiplex PCR rounds that employed slightly modified ARM-PCR. The study ran its first two PCR rounds for around 9 cycles each, using TRBV1-TRBV30 forward primers and a C-beta reverse primer. TCRdb re-analysed the multiplex PCR reads in MiXCR, keeping a single row per CDR3 protein. The table records approximately 80,000 distinct CDR3 sequences, 69% of them present only once. It was from 20-30 mg of unsorted bulk tissue that RNA and DNA were co-extracted. Resecting the tumor surgically was how the patients' primary liver carcinoma was treated. The length of the CDR3 is 14 residues. Trimming pared 4 bases from V and 3 bases from J, leaving 13 bases between. Germline CDR1 and CDR2: MGHDK and SYGVNS.

Sequencing was done on a sample of tumor-adjacent normal liver tissue. This rearrangement joins TRBV25-1 to TRBJ2-7, with D perhaps TRBD2 (5 bases). The sequence was obtained from a man aged 35 to 55 with primary liver carcinoma and hepatitis B virus infection. The CDR3 bases are TGTGCCAGCAGTGGTATTAACGGGGTCTACGAGCAGTACTTC. It translates to CASSGINGVYEQYF.